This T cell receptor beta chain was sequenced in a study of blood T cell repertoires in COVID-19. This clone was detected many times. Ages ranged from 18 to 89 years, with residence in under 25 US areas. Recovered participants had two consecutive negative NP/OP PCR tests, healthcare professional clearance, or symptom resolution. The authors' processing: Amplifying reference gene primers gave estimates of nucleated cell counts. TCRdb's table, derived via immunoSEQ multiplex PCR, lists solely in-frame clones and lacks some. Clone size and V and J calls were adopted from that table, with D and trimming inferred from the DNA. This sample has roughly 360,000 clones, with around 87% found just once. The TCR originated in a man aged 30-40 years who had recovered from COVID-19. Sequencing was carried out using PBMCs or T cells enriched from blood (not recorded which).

The CDR3 loop reads CASSPSRDRGDGYTF. The CDR3 DNA reads TGCGCCAGCAGTCCTTCACGGGACAGGGGGGATGGCTACACCTTC. This chain uses TRBV23-1 with TRBJ1-2, with 11 bases lining up with TRBD1. TRBV23-1 has ORF status, its function being uncertain. CDR3 length: 15 amino acids. With 4 bases clipped from V and 6 bases from J, the junction kept 7 bases outside the gene matches.